This TCR beta chain was documented in a study of neoadjuvant anti-PD-1 for oral cavity cancer. Six replicates per PBMC sample, mostly from approximately 0.45 ug of genomic DNA. The table came from immunoSEQ multiplex PCR; TCRdb's copy has only in-frame clones and leaves some out. The sample yields about 79,000 clones, around four fifths seen once. Notes on the study in general: After neoadjuvant nivolumab, PBMC T cell clonality was significantly higher in non-responders than responders.

CDR3 size: 15 residues. Trimming took 6 bases from V and 2 from J, leaving 13 bases between them. The germline gives CDR1 MGHDK, CDR2 SYGVNS. Worth noting for this clone: Antigen: not known.

The clonotype originates from a person aged 35-80 years with oral cavity squamous cell carcinoma. The sequencing here drew on PBMCs, taken before nivolumab (anti-PD-1) treatment. The chain recombines TRBV25-1 with TRBJ1-4; D is possibly TRBD1 (6 bases). The CDR3, as DNA: TGTGCCAGCAGCGCGGGGGGGCTGACTAATGAAAAACTGTTTTTT. Translated, it gives CASSAGGLTNEKLFF.